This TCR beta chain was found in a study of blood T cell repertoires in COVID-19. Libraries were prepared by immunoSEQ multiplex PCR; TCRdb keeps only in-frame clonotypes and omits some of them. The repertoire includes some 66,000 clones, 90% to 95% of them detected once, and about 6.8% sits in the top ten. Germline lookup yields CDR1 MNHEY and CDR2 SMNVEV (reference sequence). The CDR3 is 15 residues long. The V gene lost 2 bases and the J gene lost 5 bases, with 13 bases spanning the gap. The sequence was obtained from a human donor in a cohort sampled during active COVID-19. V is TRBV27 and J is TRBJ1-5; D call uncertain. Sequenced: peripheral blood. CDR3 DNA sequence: TGTGCCAGCAGTTTAAACCGGGGATCAGATCAGCCCCAGCATTTT. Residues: CASSLNRGSDQPQHF.